A single sample is the source of the 27 T cell receptor beta chains below, sequenced in a study of vaccination and CD4 T cells after COVID-19. Treatment indicated: roughly 11-day PBMC culture with coronavirus spike peptide pools or control peptides (ViraFEST assay). Cultured CD4+ T-cell DNA underwent Oncomine TCR Beta short-read sequencing. TCRdb re-analysed the PCR reads in MiXCR, keeping a single row per CDR3 protein. The sample records about 19,000 distinct CDR3 sequences, approximately 50% being singletons. Their antigens remain unidentified. The sample in question was CD4+ T cells from blood, cultured in vitro, obtained before SARS-CoV-2 vaccination. Receptors were obtained from a human donor who had recovered from COVID-19.

This rearrangement joins TRBV10-3 to TRBJ2-2, with D tentatively TRBD2 (6 bases). CDR3 length: 16 residues. Germline V gene lookup returns CDR1 ENHRY and CDR2 SYGVKD. Trimming pared 4 bases from V and 3 bases from J, leaving 15 bases between. Here the CDR3 DNA reads TGTGCCATCAGTGGGACCGGGACTCCACACACCGGGGAGCTGTTTTTT. Its protein is CAISGTGTPHTGELFF.

The chain is built from TRBV9 and TRBJ2-1; no clear D. This CDR3 is built from 16 residues. Germline V CDR1 and CDR2: SGDLS, YYNGEE. Trimming pared 1 base from V and 2 bases from J, leaving 13 bases between. The CDR3 region is CASSVQARAAYNEQFF. CDR3 coding DNA: TGTGCCAGCAGCGTACAAGCGAGAGCAGCCTACAATGAGCAGTTCTTC.

The chain employs TRBV24-1 and TRBJ2-2; 11 positions agree with TRBD2. Germline V gene lookup returns CDR1 KGHDR and CDR2 SFDVKD. V was clipped by 3 bases and J by 5 bases; unmatched bases: 4. The CDR3 runs to 16 residues. The CDR3: CATSDLAGGETGELFF. The CDR3 nucleotides are TGTGCCACCAGTGATCTAGCGGGAGGTGAGACCGGGGAGCTGTTTTTT.

This clonotype was seen only a few times. This rearrangement joins TRBV10-1 to TRBJ2-1, with 8 bases lining up with TRBD1. The CDR3 loop spans 10 amino acids. The ends lost 8 bases at V and 10 bases at J; junction bases unmatched: 1. The V gene's germline CDR1 is WNHNN and CDR2 SYGVQD (reference sequence). CDR3 sequence reads: CASGDREQFF. In DNA form, the CDR3 reads TGCGCCAGCGGGGACAGGGAGCAGTTCTTC.

The rearrangement joins TRBV25-1 to TRBJ1-1; D may be TRBD1 (5 bases). There are 15 residues in the CDR3. V lost 3 bases and J lost 6, with 17 bases in between. CDR1 is MGHDK, CDR2 SYGVNS, per germline. The CDR3 protein is CASSDPLSGTPEAFF. DNA for the CDR3: TGTGCCAGCAGTGACCCTTTATCAGGGACCCCTGAAGCTTTCTTT.

This chain uses TRBV18 with TRBJ2-7; TRBD1 is a possible D gene (6 bases). Per germline, CDR1 KGHSH and CDR2 LQKENI. The V end lost 4 bases, the J end lost 0 bases, and 10 bases lay between the germline ends. The CDR3 spans 14 residues. The CDR3 spells CASSLGTLSYEQYF. The CDR3 DNA reads as TGTGCCAGCTCACTTGGGACACTCTCCTACGAGCAGTACTTC.

J is TRBJ2-5 and V is TRBV28; 12 nucleotides agree with TRBD2. CDR1 is MDHEN and CDR2 is SYDVKM in the germline V gene. CDR3 length: 16 amino acids. The junction had 6 bases not matched to a gene; V was cut back by 5 bases and J by 2 bases. CDR3 sequence: CASSPRLAGVQETQYF. In DNA form, the CDR3 reads TGTGCCAGCAGTCCCAGACTAGCGGGAGTACAAGAGACCCAGTACTTC.

This clonotype was recorded a few times. The V call is TRBV7-3, the J call TRBJ2-5, with 8 bases lining up with TRBD2. CDR1 is SGHTA, CDR2 FQGTGA, per germline. The CDR3 has 13 residues. J was trimmed by 5 bases and V by 4 bases; bases with no gene match: 3. Here the CDR3 DNA reads TGTGCCAGCAGCTCAAGCGGGAGTGAGACCCAGTACTTC. As protein: CASSSSGSETQYF.

V is TRBV20-1 and J is TRBJ2-1; 10 bases are shared with TRBD2. This CDR3 has 13 residues. Germline V gene data show CDR1 as DFQATT and CDR2 as SNEGSKA (reference sequence). For the CDR3, the DNA is TGCGTAGCCTCCGGGACTAGCGTTGATGAGCAGTTCTTC. This encodes CVASGTSVDEQFF.

This chain connects TRBV18 to TRBJ1-6; maybe TRBD1 (5 bases). The V gene's germline CDR1 is KGHSH and CDR2 LQKENI. V lost 6 bases and J 8 bases, leaving 17 bases between the germline ends. This CDR3 region has 15 residues. CDR3 residues: CASSLGPGIDSPLHF. The CDR3 DNA reads as TGTGCCAGCTCGCTGGGACCGGGAATTGATTCACCCCTCCACTTT.

The chain links TRBV7-6 to TRBJ1-1; a possible D gene is TRBD1 (5 bases). V lost 1 base and J lost 1, with 16 bases in between. The CDR3 length is 17 residues. Germline V CDR1 and CDR2: SGHVS, FNYEAQ. The CDR3 protein is CASSLGPLGRRNTEAFF. The CDR3 nucleotides read TGTGCCAGCAGCTTAGGGCCCCTGGGGCGGAGGAACACTGAAGCTTTCTTT.

The rearrangement links TRBV2 to TRBJ1-2, with a tentative D call TRBD1 (6 bases). The CDR3 is made up of 14 amino acids. Trimming left V 2 bases short and J 4 bases short, with 11 bases between. From germline, CDR1 is SNHLY and CDR2 FYNNEI. CDR3 nucleotides: TGTGCCAGCAGTGAATTGGGGGCAGGCTATGGCTACACCTTC. It yields the protein CASSELGAGYGYTF. The full variable domain, with the rest looked up from reference TRBV2 and TRBJ1-2, is EPEVTQTPSHQVTQMGQEVILRCVPISNHLYFYWYRQILGQKVEFLVSFYNNEISEKSEIFDDQFSVERPDGSNFTLKIRSTKLEDSAMYFCASSELGAGYGYTFGSGTRLTVV.

This clonotype was seen only a few times. This chain links TRBV10-3 with TRBJ2-3; D possibly matches TRBD1 or TRBD2 (5 bases each). Per the germline V gene, CDR1 is ENHRY and CDR2 is SYGVKD. V lost 6 bases, J lost 6 bases, and 16 bases lay in between. The length of the CDR3 is 14 residues. The CDR3 loop reads CAISPIWDPDTQYF. The CDR3 DNA reads as TGTGCCATCAGCCCCATTTGGGACCCCGATACGCAGTATTTT.

In this sample, this clonotype turned up a few times. This chain uses TRBV27 with TRBJ2-3; 12 bases are shared with TRBD2. After removal of 4 bases from V and 4 bases from J, the junction contained 3 bases not matched to a gene. CDR3 size: 15 residues. CDR1 and CDR2 from the germline V gene are MNHEY and SMNVEV (reference sequence). CDR3 region: CASSSSGRAPDTQYF. The CDR3 coding sequence is TGTGCCAGCAGTTCTAGCGGGAGGGCCCCAGATACGCAGTATTTT.

This clonotype has a handful of counts. This chain uses TRBV6-1 with TRBJ1-5, with D perhaps TRBD1 (5 bases). V was pared by 0 bases and J by 4 bases, with 10 bases between. Looked up from germline, CDR1 is MNHNS and CDR2 is SASEGT. This CDR3 comprises 15 residues. The DNA for the CDR3 is TGTGCCAGCAGTGAAGCGCTCACAGGAAATCAGCCCCAGCATTTT. This translates into CASSEALTGNQPQHF.

The sample holds a few counts of this clonotype. The V gene is TRBV20-1, the J gene TRBJ2-7, with 8 bases lining up with TRBD2. The CDR3 runs 13 residues. The germline V gene encodes CDR1 DFQATT and CDR2 SNEGSKA (reference sequence). V shed 3 bases, J shed 4 bases, and the junction held 5 bases outside the gene matches. The CDR3 is CSASGRARYEQYF. Written as DNA, the CDR3 is TGCAGTGCTAGCGGGAGGGCCCGATACGAGCAGTACTTC.

V usage is TRBV19 and J usage is TRBJ2-1; 7 positions agree with TRBD2. CDR1 and CDR2 (germline): LNHDA, SQIVND (reference sequence). This CDR3 comprises 15 residues. Trimming removed 5 bases from V and 7 bases from J; junction bases left unmatched: 11. The DNA of the CDR3 is TGTGCCAGTAGTCCAAGGTGGGGGGGGGGAAATGAGCAGTTCTTC. It codes for CASSPRWGGGNEQFF.

This clonotype was found a few times. The chain employs TRBV6-5 and TRBJ2-1; D is unresolved. Germline assignment: CDR1 MNHEY and CDR2 SVGAGI. V was pared by 4 bases and J by 1 base, with 11 bases between. The CDR3 has 15 residues. DNA for the CDR3: TGTGCCAGCAGTTCCACACATACTTCCTACAATGAGCAGTTCTTC. Its protein product is CASSSTHTSYNEQFF.

This clonotype was seen more than once but under ten times. The chain links TRBV20-1 to TRBJ2-3; TRBD1 matches at 9 bases. The CDR3 has 16 residues. V dropped 6 bases and J dropped 4; count of bases not matched to a gene: 14. Germline assignment: CDR1 DFQATT and CDR2 SNEGSKA (reference sequence). CDR3: CSALGLGQGTADTQYF. CDR3 coding DNA: TGCAGTGCCCTTGGCCTAGGACAGGGGACGGCAGATACGCAGTATTTT.

V usage is TRBV28 and J usage is TRBJ2-7; D is ambiguous. Germline assignment: CDR1 MDHEN and CDR2 SYDVKM. V was clipped by 8 bases and J by 7 bases, with 15 bases between them. The CDR3 has 12 residues. The CDR3 loop is CASLRPGREQYF. The CDR3 DNA follows: TGTGCCAGCCTTCGGCCGGGCAGGGAGCAGTACTTC.

The J gene is TRBJ2-3, the V gene TRBV20-1, with D hard to call. Trimming removed 5 bases at V and 8 bases at J, with 11 bases between. The CDR3 covers 11 residues. The germline V gene encodes CDR1 DFQATT and CDR2 SNEGSKA (reference sequence). The CDR3 protein is CSAVLEATQYF. CDR3 nucleotide sequence: TGCAGTGCTGTTTTAGAGGCTACGCAGTATTTT.

This clonotype was recorded a few times. The rearrangement uses TRBV5-1 and TRBJ2-3; 9 nucleotides match TRBD2. V gave up 7 bases and J gave up 2 bases; unmatched junction bases: 5. Germline CDR1 SGHRS, CDR2 YFSETQ. The CDR3 length is 14 residues. Written as DNA, the CDR3 is TGCGCCAGCTCCCTAGCGGGACCCACAGATACGCAGTATTTT. Translation gives CASSLAGPTDTQYF.

This clonotype was seen only a few times. The rearrangement uses TRBV7-2 and TRBJ2-2; 12 bases are shared with TRBD2. Looked up from germline, CDR1 is SGHTA and CDR2 is FQGNSA. This CDR3 is 16 amino acids long. The junction had 5 bases not matched to a gene; V was cut back by 5 bases and J by 4 bases. CDR3 loop: CASSKTSGSPTGELFF. The CDR3, as DNA: TGTGCCAGCAGCAAGACTAGCGGGAGCCCCACCGGGGAGCTGTTTTTT.

For this clonotype: An end of the junction differs from the germline gene, which may be a read error. The chain carries TRBV7-9 and TRBJ2-3; weak D call: TRBD1 (5 bases). Germline assignment: CDR1 SEHNR and CDR2 FQNEAQ (reference sequence). This CDR3 contains 12 residues. The CDR3: CASSGTGDPQYF. The CDR3 bases are TGTGCCAGCAGCGGCACAGGAGATCCGCAGTATTTT.

This chain uses TRBV6-1 with TRBJ2-2, with D uncertain. The V gene lost 6 bases and the J gene lost 6 bases, with 11 bases spanning the gap. CDR1 and CDR2 from the germline V gene are MNHNS and SASEGT. The CDR3 totals 13 residues. CDR3 protein: CASSYERAGELFF. The CDR3 nucleotides are TGTGCCAGCAGCTATGAAAGGGCCGGGGAGCTGTTTTTT.

CDR3 nucleotides: TGCGCCAGCAGCCAAGAGGTAGCGGGAGGCTTCAATGAGCAGTTCTTC. It codes for CASSQEVAGGFNEQFF. The V call is TRBV4-1, the J call TRBJ2-1; 10 bases match TRBD2. The V segment lost 0 bases and the J segment 6 bases; nucleotides outside the gene matches: 5. Germline V gene data show CDR1 as MGHRA and CDR2 as YSYEKL. The CDR3 has 16 residues.

The table lists this clonotype with a few counts. This sequence joins TRBV28 and TRBJ1-1; D is ambiguous. Germline-derived CDR1 and CDR2 are MDHEN and SYDVKM. CDR3 length: 13 amino acids. Between the trimmed V and J ends, which lost 6 bases and 4 bases, there was a span of 12 bases. The CDR3 bases are TGTGCCAGCAGAAAGGGCGGGGTCACTGAAGCTTTCTTT. Its translation: CASRKGGVTEAFF. Combining the CDR3 with reference TRBV28 and TRBJ1-1 gives the whole variable domain DVKVTQSSRYLVKRTGEKVFLECVQDMDHENMFWYRQDPGLGLRLIYFSYDVKMKEKGDIPEGYSVSREKKERFSLILESASTNQTSMYLCASRKGGVTEAFFGQGTRLTVV.